The present entry profiles one TCR beta chain with its context. V lost 6 bases to trimming and J lost 3 bases, with 17 bases between them. CDR3 length equals 16 residues. Germline CDR1 is MNHEY and CDR2 is SMNVEV (reference sequence). This sample was taken from a study of blood T cell repertoires in COVID-19. The overall study: Researchers got acute and convalescent COVID-19 samples from the United States, Italy and Spain. PBMCs, B-cell-depleted T cells, or T cells provided the cDNA or gDNA that made up the material.

Authors' processing steps: Reference gene primer amplification in the assay estimated nucleated cell counts. The protocol was immunoSEQ multiplex PCR, while the TCRdb copy is restricted to in-frame clones and leaves out a portion. V and J calls and clone size are copied from that table; D and trimming were computed from the DNA. This sample carries around 200,000 clones, approximately 87% of them seen once, and the ten largest clones take less than 25%. This receptor was identified in a man aged 65 to 79 with active or convalescent COVID-19. Specimen: peripheral blood. This sequence joins TRBV27 and TRBJ2-2; perhaps TRBD2 as D (7 bases). The CDR3: CASSPPGRTDTGELFF. The CDR3 DNA reads TGTGCCAGCAGCCCCCCCGGGAGGACAGACACCGGGGAGCTGTTTTTT.